This T cell receptor (beta chain) was sequenced for a study of cytomegalovirus exposure and HLA in healthy donors. Researchers ran the PCR with 60 Vbeta and 13 Jbeta primers. Sequencing was performed with immunoSEQ multiplex PCR; in TCRdb, only in-frame clones are kept and a portion is missing. The sample carries around 180,000 clones, 70% to 85% recorded once. Comment on this clone: Its antigen is not known.

V lost 6 bases to trimming and J lost 7 bases, with 16 bases between them. This CDR3 has 13 residues. Germline V gene data show CDR1 as MNHEY and CDR2 as SVGAGI. General study points: The authors listed 150 to 200 TCR beta chains as cytomegalovirus-associated. Reports state that TCR beta sequences accurately predicted most subjects' HLA-A and HLA-B alleles. A later analysis associated roughly 15,000 TCR beta sequences with HLA alleles at a 0.05 false discovery rate.

Specimen: PBMCs. The J gene is TRBJ2-7, the V gene TRBV6-5; tentative D call: TRBD2 (6 bases). This sequence was found in a woman between 35 and 50 years old in good health and CMV-seronegative. CDR3 in DNA: TGTGCCAGCAGGCTCGGGAGTGGCTATGAGCAGTACTTC. Its translation: CASRLGSGYEQYF.